Below are 20 T cell receptor beta chains sequenced from a single sample in a study of blood T cell repertoires in COVID-19. Generated by immunoSEQ multiplex PCR, the TCRdb table keeps only in-frame clones and is missing some. The sample shows 220,000 or so clones, roughly four fifths of them seen only once. Sequenced input: peripheral blood. Receptors originate from a woman in her sixties or seventies with acute or convalescent COVID-19.

Written as DNA, the CDR3 is TGTGCCAGCAGCTCCCGGGGTACTTACGAGCAGTACTTC. Its translation: CASSSRGTYEQYF. The chain links TRBV7-2 to TRBJ2-7; the D gene is possibly TRBD2 (5 bases). This CDR3 has 13 amino acids. V gave up 4 bases and J gave up 4 bases, with 11 bases separating them. Germline CDR1 SGHTA, CDR2 FQGNSA. The complete variable domain, with remaining parts taken from reference TRBV7-2 and TRBJ2-7, reads GAGVSQSPSNKVTEKGKDVELRCDPISGHTALYWYRQSLGQGLEFLIYFQGNSAPDKSGLPSDRFSAERTGGSVSTLTIQRTQQEDSAVYLCASSSRGTYEQYFGPGTRLTVT.

This sequence joins TRBV3-1 (or the pseudogene TRBV3-2) and TRBJ1-2, with 7 positions matching TRBD1. The germline gives CDR1 LGHDT, CDR2 YNNKEL (reference sequence). This CDR3 contains 15 residues. The ends lost 5 bases at V and 5 bases at J; junction bases unmatched: 11. CDR3 nucleotide sequence: TGTGCCAGCAGCGCCCCTCAGGGGGTATGGTATGGCTACACCTTC. It specifies CASSAPQGVWYGYTF.

Notes on this clone: This sample includes further DNA sequences coding for the same CDR3. J is TRBJ1-1 and V is TRBV4-1; 9 nucleotides agree with TRBD1. The germline V gene encodes CDR1 MGHRA and CDR2 YSYEKL. The CDR3 totals 13 residues. The V gene end was trimmed by 3 bases and the J gene end by 4 bases; junction bases not matched to a gene: 0. The CDR3 is CASSQDRGTEAFF. The DNA of the CDR3 is TGCGCCAGCAGCCAGGACAGGGGCACTGAAGCTTTCTTT.

This clone was detected only once. V gene TRBV30 combines with J gene TRBJ1-5; no definite D call. The CDR3 totals 14 residues. Germline assignment: CDR1 GTSNPN and CDR2 SVGIG (reference sequence). Trimming removed 3 bases from V and 2 bases from J, with 11 bases in between. The CDR3 DNA reads TGTGCCTGGAGCGGAGGGATGGGCAATCAGCCCCAGCATTTT. This codes for CAWSGGMGNQPQHF.

As regards this clone: Other DNA sequences in the sample encode the same CDR3. V is TRBV5-1 and J is TRBJ1-1; perhaps TRBD1 as D (5 bases). Germline V gene sequence: CDR1 SGHRS, CDR2 YFSETQ. Trimming pared 1 base from V and 5 bases from J, leaving 12 bases between. The CDR3 totals 14 residues. The CDR3 protein is CASSLRQGGTEAFF. The CDR3 nucleotides read TGCGCCAGCAGCTTGAGGCAGGGAGGAACTGAAGCTTTCTTT.

This rearrangement joins TRBV10-3 to TRBJ1-1; D call uncertain. Trimming stripped 0 bases from V and 4 bases from J, with 15 bases between. CDR3 length: 16 amino acids. The germline V gene encodes CDR1 ENHRY and CDR2 SYGVKD. DNA of the CDR3: TGTGCCATCAGTGAGTCCTTCGGGGAAGCGGGCACTGAAGCTTTCTTT. This translates into CAISESFGEAGTEAFF.

This sequence joins TRBV5-1 and TRBJ2-5, with a possible D match to TRBD1 (7 bases). Per the germline V gene, CDR1 is SGHRS and CDR2 is YFSETQ. V was shortened by 5 bases and J by 5 bases, with 19 bases between the two germline ends. This CDR3 is 15 amino acids long. Written as DNA, the CDR3 is TGCGCCAGCAGGACAGGGTCTAGTGGAGGGGAGACCCAGTACTTC. It translates to CASRTGSSGGETQYF.

The rearrangement joins TRBV19 to TRBJ2-1, with 7 bases aligning to TRBD2. Germline CDR1 and CDR2: LNHDA and SQIVND (reference sequence). The CDR3 sequence is 15 residues long. J lost 8 bases, V lost 3 bases, and 10 bases had no gene match. The CDR3 reads CASSMAPGLFDEQFF. The CDR3 region has the DNA TGTGCCAGTAGTATGGCCCCGGGACTATTCGATGAGCAGTTCTTC.

This clone was counted a single time. This sequence joins TRBV19 and TRBJ2-7; D is perhaps TRBD1 (6 bases). The CDR3 contains 14 residues. The V end lost 6 bases, the J end lost 3 bases, and 15 bases lay between the germline ends. Germline CDR1 and CDR2: LNHDA and SQIVND (reference sequence). The CDR3 region has the DNA TGTGCCAGTAGAACGACCTCGGACAGCTACGAGCAGTACTTC. It encodes CASRTTSDSYEQYF.

This chain uses TRBV3-1 (or the pseudogene TRBV3-2) with TRBJ2-3; a possible D gene is TRBD1 (5 bases). The CDR3 totals 16 residues. Germline V gene data show CDR1 as LGHDT and CDR2 as YNNKEL (reference sequence). With 3 bases removed from V and 6 bases from J, the gap between germline ends came to 19 bases. The CDR3 DNA reads as TGTGCCAGCAGCCAGGCCCGTACGCAGGGTTTCGATACGCAGTATTTT. Its translation: CASSQARTQGFDTQYF.

A word on this clone: Other nucleotide sequences from this sample produce the same CDR3. The chain couples TRBV5-1 to TRBJ1-2, with 9 nucleotides matching TRBD1. Germline CDR1 reads SGHRS; CDR2 reads YFSETQ. V lost 4 bases to trimming and J lost 8 bases; unmatched junction nucleotides: 9. CDR3 length: 14 amino acids. The CDR3 DNA reads TGCGCCAGCAGCCCTACAGGGGGCGCGGGGGGCTACACCTTC. This codes for CASSPTGGAGGYTF.

V is TRBV7-8 and J is TRBJ1-1, with D unresolved. V lost 2 bases to trimming and J lost 0 bases, with 10 bases between them. In germline, CDR1 is SGHVS, CDR2 FQNEAQ. The CDR3 is made up of 15 amino acids. CDR3 coding DNA: TGTGCCAGCAGCTTATCCGGGGTCATGAACACTGAAGCTTTCTTT. Translation gives CASSLSGVMNTEAFF.

The V and J genes are TRBV7-6 and TRBJ1-6, with TRBD1 identical over 10 bases. This CDR3 comprises 15 residues. Germline V gene sequence: CDR1 SGHVS, CDR2 FNYEAQ. V dropped 1 base and J dropped 9; count of bases not matched to a gene: 3. CDR3 bases: TGTGCCAGCAGCTTAGGACAGGGGGCTCGTTCACCCCTCCACTTT. Its translation is CASSLGQGARSPLHF.

The rearrangement uses TRBV5-4 and TRBJ1-2; D gene ambiguous. The V and J ends lost 0 bases and 0 bases respectively, with 6 bases between them. The CDR3 has 14 amino acids. Per germline, CDR1 SGHNT and CDR2 YYREEE (reference sequence). CDR3 in amino acids: CASSLAQSNYGYTF. DNA of the CDR3: TGTGCCAGCAGCTTGGCCCAGTCTAACTATGGCTACACCTTC. The entire variable domain, with the rest obtained from reference TRBV5-4 and TRBJ1-2, is as follows: ETGVTQSPTHLIKTRGQQVTLRCSSQSGHNTVSWYQQALGQGPQFIFQYYREEENGRGNFPPRFSGLQFPNYSSELNVNALELDDSALYLCASSLAQSNYGYTFGSGTRLTVV.

The chain couples TRBV30 to TRBJ2-7, with TRBD1 identical over 7 bases. The CDR3 totals 15 residues. The germline gives CDR1 GTSNPN, CDR2 SVGIG (reference sequence). Unmatched junction bases numbered 12, after V lost 3 bases and J lost 4 bases. CDR3 in DNA: TGTGCCTGGAGCTCACCCCCGACAGGGTTATACGAGCAGTACTTC. Residues: CAWSSPPTGLYEQYF.

This clone was seen only once. The gene calls are TRBV7-2 and TRBJ1-6; TRBD1 matches at 7 bases. This CDR3 comprises 15 residues. V dropped 7 bases and J dropped 13; count of bases not matched to a gene: 16. In germline, CDR1 is SGHTA, CDR2 FQGNSA. CDR3: CASTRLGTAEIPLHF. The CDR3 region has the DNA TGTGCCAGCACCCGCCTCGGGACAGCCGAAATCCCCCTCCACTTT.

CDR3 in amino acids: CASSFTGAYEQYF. For the CDR3, the DNA is TGTGCCAGCAGCTTCACAGGGGCCTACGAGCAGTACTTC. The V call is TRBV7-9, the J call TRBJ2-7; 7 bases agree with TRBD1. Germline CDR1 reads SEHNR; CDR2 reads FQNEAQ (reference sequence). The junction had 1 base not matched to a gene; V was cut back by 3 bases and J by 2 bases. The CDR3 has 13 residues.

DNA for the CDR3: TGTGCCAGCAGCTACAATAAAGGAGGAGGCTACACCTTC. It specifies CASSYNKGGGYTF. The chain joins TRBV5-8 to TRBJ1-2, with D uncertain. The CDR3 runs 13 residues. Looked up from germline, CDR1 is SGHTS and CDR2 is YDEGEE. Between the trimmed V and J ends, which lost 3 bases and 8 bases, there was a span of 14 bases.

CDR3 sequence (DNA): TGTGCCTGGAGTGTACTTTCAGGGATCGGGGAGCTGTTTTTT. Its protein product is CAWSVLSGIGELFF. The rearrangement joins TRBV30 to TRBJ2-2; a weak D match, TRBD1 (5 bases). Germline V CDR1 and CDR2: GTSNPN, SVGIG (reference sequence). Trimming pared 0 bases from V and 7 bases from J, leaving 12 bases between. The CDR3 consists of 14 residues.

This clone was seen just once. V and J are TRBV13 and TRBJ2-7; D is unresolved. Per germline, CDR1 PRHDT and CDR2 FYEKMQ (reference sequence). V gave up 3 bases and J gave up 2 bases, with 11 bases separating them. The CDR3 sequence is 14 residues long. The CDR3 sequence is CASSFKLEAYEQYF. Written as DNA, the CDR3 is TGTGCCAGCAGCTTCAAGCTTGAGGCCTACGAGCAGTACTTC.